This T cell receptor beta chain was retrieved from a study of blood T cell repertoires in COVID-19 (dated by TCRdb to about 2020). Describing the broader study: Samples from collaborators originated in the United States, Italy and Spain and spanned both the acute and convalescent phases of COVID-19. Samples came from the ongoing ImmuneRACE study (first 160 participants) plus 1,254 subjects from 6 global collaborators. Where available, HLA class I and class II types were taken from metadata supplied by the sample provider and were not determined by assay-based typing. The dataset comprised deeply sampled blood TCRbeta repertoires from subjects exposed to, actively infected with, or recovered from COVID-19. Nearly every sample came with metadata listing a de-identified subject ID, COVID-19 status, age in years and sex. The material from the prospective study consisted of cDNA or gDNA derived from T cells, B-cell-depleted T cells, or PBMCs. The repertoires were made available in a free public database intended to serve as a resource for research on the immune response to SARS-CoV-2.

TCRbeta CDR3 regions were amplified from genomic DNA by means of the immunoSEQ Assay, a bias-controlled multiplex PCR. As for the original processing: The number of nucleated cells in each sample was estimated from the amplification of reference gene primers within the assay. To quantify the absolute abundance of each unique TCRbeta CDR3 rearrangement, sequence reads were collapsed and filtered. Productive Simpson clonality was computed per sample as the square root of Simpson's diversity index over productive rearrangements. Entries here come from immuneACCESS through TCRdb and include only in-frame sequences with V and J called. Some clones fail to appear in such tables; in the studies checked, an unresolved V gene covers under half of the shortfall, and the cause of the remainder is unknown. V and J calls and clone size come straight from that table; D and trimming were deduced from the DNA. The sample contains 210,000 or so clones, roughly 87% of them found a single time. In total, the top ten clones hold roughly 2% of the sample.

Overall results and qualifications from the work: The quantity of clinical and demographic metadata differed by source and by participant and was supplied without curation.

This clone was seen a few times. Its cognate antigen has yet to be identified. No base quality information exists; no much larger clone differs at one position. CDR1 and CDR2 (SGHRS, YFSETQ) derive from the germline V gene. Its CDR3 holds 14 amino acids, cysteine through phenylalanine. Just CDR3 DNA is preserved here, 42 bases in frame from base 1. The trim is 4 bases for V and 8 bases for J, with a gap of 18 bases between the germline ends. Collaborating institutions collected whole blood in K2EDTA tubes following their own protocols. For TCRbeta analysis, collaborators shipped samples as frozen whole blood, isolated PBMCs, or DNA extracted from either of those sample types.

This sequence originates from a middle-aged man with active or convalescent COVID-19. The chain links TRBV5-1 with TRBJ1-2; TRBD1 is perhaps the D gene, given 5 matching bases. The specimen was peripheral blood. The bases read TGCGCCAGCAGCCAATTAGGGGATTTTGGAGGCTACACCTTC. This yields the protein CASSQLGDFGGYTF.